These 2 T cell receptor beta chains were sequenced from one sample in a study of vaccination and CD4 T cells after COVID-19 (dated by TCRdb to 2022 to 2024). Sample treatment or condition, as interpreted from the label and publication: approximately nine-day PBMC culture with coronavirus spike peptide pools or control peptides (ViraFEST assay). Which antigens these TCRs recognize remains unknown. Library method: PCR. Reads for this sample came from an Illumina iSeq 100. At the Johns Hopkins FTIC core, DNA from the cultured CD4+ T cells underwent TCR sequencing with the Oncomine TCR Beta short-read assay. The public reads were reprocessed in TCRdb via fastp at Q25 and MiXCR, keeping in-frame beta chains. Duplicate CDR3 protein sequences are folded into a single record with the most common DNA and genes. In this sample the table shows over 11,000 distinct CDR3 sequences, about 30% of which occur a single time. Of the sample, about 10% is held by the ten largest clones.

The sample consisted of CD4+ T cells from blood, cultured in vitro, taken after SARS-CoV-2 vaccination. These receptor sequences come from a human donor who had recovered from COVID-19.

This sequence joins TRBV20-1 and TRBJ1-1; possible D gene TRBD1, 6 bases. The germline V and J ends were trimmed by 6 bases and 7 bases, with 18 bases remaining between them. The germline V gene encodes CDR1 DFQATT and CDR2 SNEGSKA (reference sequence). This CDR3 contains 13 residues. This chain's CDR3 is CSAPRLDRNEAFF. CDR3 coding DNA: TGCAGTGCACCGAGGCTAGACAGGAATGAAGCTTTCTTT.

Regarding this clonotype: The junction differs from germline at one of its ends, possibly a read error. The chain recombines TRBV20-1 with TRBJ2-1; TRBD2 aligns across 7 bases. From germline, CDR1 is DFQATT and CDR2 SNEGSKA (reference sequence). The CDR3 contains 15 residues. The CDR3, as DNA: TGCAGTGCGAGAGGTTCGGCGGGAGCCATAAATGAGCAGTTCTTC. This codes for CSARGSAGAINEQFF.